This T cell receptor beta chain is drawn from a study of spatial heterogeneity in lung cancer. The CDR3 is made up of 15 amino acids. V trimming: 6 bases; J trimming: 0 bases; junction bases outside the gene matches: 3. Regarding time point: sample taken at primary tumor resection. Material for sequencing was whole RNA from tumor, nontumor lung or frozen PBMC, left unsorted. The sample holds one count of this clonotype. Its specificity is unknown. The library was built for alpha chains, so this beta chain is an off-target read and its size means little. Unique molecular identifiers tagged every individual TCR cDNA molecule. TCRdb recomputed calls from the 5' RACE reads with MiXCR, one row per CDR3 protein. Counted here are about 7,000 distinct CDR3 sequences, 10% to 15% occurring once; the ten biggest clones make up roughly 8%. General study findings and limits: Tumor T cells had an estimated coverage that came to approximately 7.7% for alpha chains and about 13% for beta chains. Higher tumor mutation counts went along with higher counts of expanded intratumoral alpha and beta TCRs.

The sample here was lung tumor tissue, taken at surgery. J is TRBJ2-4 and V is TRBV12-3 or TRBV12-4, with 9 bases matching TRBD1. This TCR derives from a male donor with early-stage non-small cell lung cancer. CDR3 nucleotide sequence: TGTGCCAGCAGACCGGGACAGGGAGCCAAAAACATTCAGTACTTC. Amino acid sequence: CASRPGQGAKNIQYF.